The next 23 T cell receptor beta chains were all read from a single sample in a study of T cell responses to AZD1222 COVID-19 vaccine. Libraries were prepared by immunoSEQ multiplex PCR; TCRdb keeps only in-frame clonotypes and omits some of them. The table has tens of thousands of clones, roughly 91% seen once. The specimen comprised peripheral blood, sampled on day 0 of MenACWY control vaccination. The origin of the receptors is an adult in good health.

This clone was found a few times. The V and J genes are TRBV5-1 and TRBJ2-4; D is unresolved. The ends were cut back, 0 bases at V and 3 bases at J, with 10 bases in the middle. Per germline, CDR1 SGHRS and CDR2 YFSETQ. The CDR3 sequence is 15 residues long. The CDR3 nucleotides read TGCGCCAGCAGCTTGGCCGGCGGAGACAAAAACATTCAGTACTTC. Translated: CASSLAGGDKNIQYF.

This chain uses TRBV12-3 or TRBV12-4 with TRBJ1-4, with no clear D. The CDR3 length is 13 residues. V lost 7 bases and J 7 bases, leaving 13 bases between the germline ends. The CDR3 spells CASTLGFSEKLFF. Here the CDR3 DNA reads TGTGCCAGCACCTTGGGGTTTTCTGAAAAACTGTTTTTT.

This CDR3 is CSARASGELFF. The CDR3, as DNA: TGCAGTGCTAGAGCTTCCGGGGAGCTGTTTTTT. The genes are TRBV20-1 and TRBJ2-2; no clear D gene. Trimming took 1 base from V and 6 from J, leaving 3 bases between them. The CDR3 runs to 11 residues. Germline values: CDR1 DFQATT, CDR2 SNEGSKA (reference sequence).

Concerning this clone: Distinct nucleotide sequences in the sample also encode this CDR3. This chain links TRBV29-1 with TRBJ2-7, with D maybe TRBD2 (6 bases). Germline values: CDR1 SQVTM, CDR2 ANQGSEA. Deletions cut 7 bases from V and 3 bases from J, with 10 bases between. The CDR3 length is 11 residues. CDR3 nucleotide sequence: TGCAGCGCTGCGCGGGGCTACGAGCAGTACTTC. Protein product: CSAARGYEQYF.

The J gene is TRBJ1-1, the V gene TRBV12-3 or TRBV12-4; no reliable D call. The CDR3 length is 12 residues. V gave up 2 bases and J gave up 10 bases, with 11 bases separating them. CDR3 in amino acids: CASSLRARGAFF. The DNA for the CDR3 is TGTGCCAGCAGTTTACGGGCGCGGGGAGCTTTCTTT.

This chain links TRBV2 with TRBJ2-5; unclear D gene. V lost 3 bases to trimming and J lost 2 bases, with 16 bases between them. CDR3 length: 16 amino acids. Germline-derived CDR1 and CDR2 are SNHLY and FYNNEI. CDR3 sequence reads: CASSDHSDWIQETQYF. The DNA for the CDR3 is TGTGCCAGCAGTGACCACTCTGACTGGATACAAGAGACCCAGTACTTC.

The CDR3 loop reads CATRGSGGGETQYF. The CDR3 DNA sequence: TGTGCCACCAGGGGATCTGGGGGCGGAGAGACCCAGTACTTC. The chain employs TRBV24-1 and TRBJ2-5; D may be TRBD1 (6 bases). There are 14 residues in the CDR3. From germline, CDR1 is KGHDR and CDR2 SFDVKD. Trimming cost V 7 bases and J 4 bases, with 15 bases left between them.

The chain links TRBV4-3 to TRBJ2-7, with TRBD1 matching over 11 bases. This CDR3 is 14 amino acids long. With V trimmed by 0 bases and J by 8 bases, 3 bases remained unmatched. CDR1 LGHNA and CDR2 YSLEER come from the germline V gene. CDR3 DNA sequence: TGCGCCAGCAGCCAAGAAGGACAGGGGGCACAGCAGTACTTC. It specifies CASSQEGQGAQQYF.

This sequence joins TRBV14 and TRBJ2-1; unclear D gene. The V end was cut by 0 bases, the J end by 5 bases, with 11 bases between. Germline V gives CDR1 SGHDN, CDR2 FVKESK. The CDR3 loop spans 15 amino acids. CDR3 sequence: CASSQETAYNNEQFF. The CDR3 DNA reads TGTGCCAGCAGCCAAGAAACTGCCTACAACAATGAGCAGTTCTTC.

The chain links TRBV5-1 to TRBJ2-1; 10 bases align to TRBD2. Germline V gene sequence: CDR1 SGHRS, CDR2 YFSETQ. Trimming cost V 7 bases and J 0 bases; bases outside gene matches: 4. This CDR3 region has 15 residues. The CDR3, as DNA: TGCGCCAGCTGGAGCGGGGGGGTCTCCTACAATGAGCAGTTCTTC. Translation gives CASWSGGVSYNEQFF. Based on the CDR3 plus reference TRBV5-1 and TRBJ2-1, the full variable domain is KAGVTQTPRYLIKTRGQQVTLSCSPISGHRSVSWYQQTPGQGLQFLFEYFSETQRNKGNFPGRFSGRQFSNSRSEMNVSTLELGDSALYLCASWSGGVSYNEQFFGPGTRLTVL.

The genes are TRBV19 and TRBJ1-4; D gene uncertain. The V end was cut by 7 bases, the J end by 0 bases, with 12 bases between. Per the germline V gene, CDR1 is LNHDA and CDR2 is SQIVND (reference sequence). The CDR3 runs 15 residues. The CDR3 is CASKSAHPTNEKLFF. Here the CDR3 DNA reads TGTGCCAGTAAGTCAGCCCATCCAACTAATGAAAAACTGTTTTTT.

DNA for the CDR3: TGCGCCAGCAGCTTGGAGGGCGGGATCGAGACCCAGTACTTC. Translated: CASSLEGGIETQYF. The chain links TRBV5-1 to TRBJ2-5; TRBD2 is a possible D gene (6 bases). V was clipped by 0 bases and J by 5 bases, with 11 bases between them. The CDR3 extends over 14 amino acids. The germline gives CDR1 SGHRS, CDR2 YFSETQ.

CDR3 in DNA: TGTGCCAGCAGCTCCCACTCGTTCGAGACCCAGTACTTC. Translated: CASSSHSFETQYF. The V call is TRBV7-2, the J call TRBJ2-5; D is unresolved. Trimming took 4 bases from V and 5 from J, leaving 11 bases between them. Germline CDR1 reads SGHTA; CDR2 reads FQGNSA. This CDR3 is 13 amino acids long. The complete variable domain, with remaining parts taken from reference TRBV7-2 and TRBJ2-5, reads GAGVSQSPSNKVTEKGKDVELRCDPISGHTALYWYRQSLGQGLEFLIYFQGNSAPDKSGLPSDRFSAERTGGSVSTLTIQRTQQEDSAVYLCASSSHSFETQYFGPGTRLLVL.

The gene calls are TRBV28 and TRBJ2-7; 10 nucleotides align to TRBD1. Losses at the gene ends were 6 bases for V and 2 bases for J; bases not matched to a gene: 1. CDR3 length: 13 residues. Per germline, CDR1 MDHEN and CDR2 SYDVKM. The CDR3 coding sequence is TGTGCCAGCAGGGGACAGGGGACCTACGAGCAGTACTTC. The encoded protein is CASRGQGTYEQYF.

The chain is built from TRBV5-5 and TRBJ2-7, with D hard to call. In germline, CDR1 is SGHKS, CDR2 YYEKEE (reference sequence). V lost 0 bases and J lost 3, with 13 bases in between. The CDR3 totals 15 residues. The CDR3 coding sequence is TGTGCCAGCAGCTTGGAGCTTACGGTCTACTACGAGCAGTACTTC. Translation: CASSLELTVYYEQYF.

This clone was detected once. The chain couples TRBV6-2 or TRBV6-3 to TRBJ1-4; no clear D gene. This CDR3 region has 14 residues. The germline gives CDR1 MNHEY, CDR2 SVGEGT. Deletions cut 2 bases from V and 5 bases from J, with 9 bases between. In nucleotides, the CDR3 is TGTGCCAGCAGTTACGGCGGAACAAATGAAAAACTGTTTTTT. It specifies CASSYGGTNEKLFF.

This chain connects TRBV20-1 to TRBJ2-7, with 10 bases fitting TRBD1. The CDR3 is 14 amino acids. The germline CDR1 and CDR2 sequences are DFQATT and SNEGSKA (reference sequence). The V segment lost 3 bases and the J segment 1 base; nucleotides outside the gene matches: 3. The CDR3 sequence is CSASGQGGSYEQYF. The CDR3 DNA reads TGCAGTGCTAGTGGACAGGGGGGATCCTACGAGCAGTACTTC.

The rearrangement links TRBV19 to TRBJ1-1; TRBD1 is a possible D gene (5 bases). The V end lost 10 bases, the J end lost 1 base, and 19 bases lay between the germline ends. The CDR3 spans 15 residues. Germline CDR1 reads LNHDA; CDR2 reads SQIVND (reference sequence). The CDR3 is CATTGAQASNTEAFF. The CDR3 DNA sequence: TGTGCCACCACCGGGGCCCAGGCATCGAACACTGAAGCTTTCTTT.

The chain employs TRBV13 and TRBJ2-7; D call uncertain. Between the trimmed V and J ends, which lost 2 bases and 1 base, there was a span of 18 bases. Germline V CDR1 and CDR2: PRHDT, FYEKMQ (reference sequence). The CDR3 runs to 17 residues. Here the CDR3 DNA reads TGTGCCAGCAGCTTATTGGTCGGAACACAGCTTTCCTACGAGCAGTACTTC. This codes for CASSLLVGTQLSYEQYF.

CDR3: CASTGLAGGPDTQYF. CDR3 coding DNA: TGTGCCAGCACAGGACTAGCGGGGGGCCCAGATACGCAGTATTTT. The genes are TRBV6-5 and TRBJ2-3, with 14 bases that match TRBD2. The CDR3 runs 15 residues. CDR1 and CDR2 (germline): MNHEY, SVGAGI. Unmatched junction bases numbered 4, after V lost 7 bases and J lost 4 bases.

CDR3 residues: CASSQARGNEQFF. Here the CDR3 DNA reads TGCGCCAGCAGCCAAGCGCGGGGCAATGAGCAGTTCTTC. The chain uses TRBV4-3 and TRBJ2-1; TRBD2 might be the D (6 bases). The V gene lost 1 base and the J gene lost 6 bases, with 7 bases spanning the gap. The germline V gene has CDR1 LGHNA and CDR2 YSLEER. CDR3 length equals 13 residues.

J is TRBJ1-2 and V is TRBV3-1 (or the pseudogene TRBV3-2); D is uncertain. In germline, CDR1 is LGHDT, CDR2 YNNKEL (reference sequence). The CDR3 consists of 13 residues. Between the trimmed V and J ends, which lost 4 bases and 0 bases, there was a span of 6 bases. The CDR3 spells CASSPTANYGYTF. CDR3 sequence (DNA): TGTGCCAGCAGCCCAACTGCTAACTATGGCTACACCTTC.

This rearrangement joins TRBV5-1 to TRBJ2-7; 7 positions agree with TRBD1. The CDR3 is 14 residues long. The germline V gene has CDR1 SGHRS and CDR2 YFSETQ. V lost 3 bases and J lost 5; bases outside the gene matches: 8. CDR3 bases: TGCGCCAGCAGCTCCTTAGGACAGGCCCACGAGCAGTACTTC. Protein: CASSSLGQAHEQYF.